This entry is about one TCR beta chain. The antigen remains undetermined. Samples were assayed with immunoSEQ v3.0 at survey level. Profiling relied on immunoSEQ multiplex PCR, and the TCRdb table lists in-frame clones only, not all of them. Among some 28,000 clones, 80% to 95% were seen once, and the ten largest hold roughly 4%. The sample comes from a study of long-term antiretroviral therapy in people with HIV. Study results and caveats: With ART, diversity went up but was still lower than in transplant donor controls.

This CDR3 is 16 amino acids long. The V segment lost 1 base and the J segment 7 bases; nucleotides outside the gene matches: 9. The germline CDR1 and CDR2 sequences are SGHNT and YENEEA. From each donor, at least one pre-ART PBMC sample and at least two post-ART PBMC samples were obtained. This specimen was unsorted PBMCs, taken more than 5 years after starting antiretroviral therapy. The V and J genes are TRBV11-3 and TRBJ2-1; 8 bases agree with TRBD2. The clonotype was recovered from a woman in her 40s with HIV. The CDR3 nucleotides are TGTGCCAGCAGCTTAGGGGTGGCGGGAGGTATAAATGAGCAGTTCTTC. It encodes CASSLGVAGGINEQFF.